The 3 T cell receptor beta chains in this list originate from one sample, sequenced in a study of beta chain features in type 1 diabetes. Study outcomes and limitations: Shorter TCRB CDR3s, moderately but significantly so, were found in Type 1 diabetes patients in all four CD4+ subsets.

The antigens of these receptors remain unknown. What was sequenced were expressed TCRB transcripts, since all of the isolated RNA had been reverse transcribed. Data came from immunoSEQ multiplex PCR; TCRdb stores just in-frame clones and leaves some out. The sample has about 53,000 clones; around 60% are singletons. Material: stem cell memory CD4+ T cells from blood. The receptors shown here come from a woman between 25 and 40 years old with type 1 diabetes.

The V call is TRBV15, the J call TRBJ2-7; 10 nucleotides align to TRBD1. The length of the CDR3 is 19 residues. V trimming: 2 bases; J trimming: 0 bases; junction bases outside the gene matches: 13. Per germline, CDR1 LNHNV and CDR2 YYDKDF (reference sequence). Here the CDR3 reads CATSRYAGTGVALSYEQYF. For the CDR3, the DNA is TGTGCCACCAGCAGATACGCCGGGACAGGGGTGGCCCTCTCCTACGAGCAGTACTTC.

The V and J genes are TRBV28 and TRBJ2-7; 11 bases map to TRBD1. This CDR3 spans 15 amino acids. The J segment lost 3 bases and the V segment lost 5 bases, leaving 6 bases of the junction unmatched. The germline V gene has CDR1 MDHEN and CDR2 SYDVKM. The CDR3 reads CASSPTGQGGYEQYF. The CDR3 DNA is TGTGCCAGCAGTCCGACGGGACAGGGGGGCTACGAGCAGTACTTC. The full variable domain, with the rest looked up from reference TRBV28 and TRBJ2-7, is DVKVTQSSRYLVKRTGEKVFLECVQDMDHENMFWYRQDPGLGLRLIYFSYDVKMKEKGDIPEGYSVSREKKERFSLILESASTNQTSMYLCASSPTGQGGYEQYFGPGTRLTVT.

This clone has just a few counts. The CDR3: CASSIGTWKTNTGELFF. The DNA of the CDR3 is TGTGCCAGTAGTATCGGGACATGGAAAACGAACACCGGGGAGCTGTTTTTT. The rearrangement uses TRBV19 and TRBJ2-2, with a tentative D call TRBD1 (6 bases). The germline V and J ends were trimmed by 3 bases and 0 bases, with 14 bases remaining between them. The germline CDR1 and CDR2 sequences are LNHDA and SQIVND (reference sequence). The CDR3 has 17 amino acids.